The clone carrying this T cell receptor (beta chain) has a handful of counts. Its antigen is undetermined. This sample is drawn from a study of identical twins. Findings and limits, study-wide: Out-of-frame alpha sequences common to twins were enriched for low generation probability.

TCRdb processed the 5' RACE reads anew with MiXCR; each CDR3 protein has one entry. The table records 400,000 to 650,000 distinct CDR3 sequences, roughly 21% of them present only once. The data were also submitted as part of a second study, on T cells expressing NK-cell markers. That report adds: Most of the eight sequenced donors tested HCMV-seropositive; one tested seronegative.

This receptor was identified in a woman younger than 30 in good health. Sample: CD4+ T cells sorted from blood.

The CDR3 protein is CASRRLSRAFF. The CDR3 nucleotides are TGTGCCAGCAGACGACTGTCTCGCGCTTTCTTT. The chain is built from TRBV7-2 and TRBJ1-1; no clear D. Trimming shortened V by 6 bases and J by 11 bases, and 13 bases separated the two germline ends. The CDR3 has 11 residues. Germline V gene data show CDR1 as SGHTA and CDR2 as FQGNSA.